The clone carrying this T cell receptor beta chain has more than one count but fewer than ten. Its antigen is not known. The sample comes from a study of T cells in Graves' hyperthyroidism and ophthalmopathy. Overall study findings and caveats: Ophthalmopathy cases were set apart from stable hyperthyroidism by a 13 V-J model. Expanded thyroid clonotypes (above 0.001) were mostly also found in blood.

The germline V gene has CDR1 SNHLY and CDR2 FYNNEI. The CDR3 spans 13 residues. Trimming left V 5 bases short and J 3 bases short, with 8 bases between. Template material for amplifying TCR beta CDR3 regions consisted of RNA transcripts. Carried out on the TCR CDR3, a first-round RT-PCR used the HTBI primer set. TCRdb called the multiplex PCR reads again in MiXCR, with one record for every CDR3 protein. The sample has 800,000 or so distinct CDR3 sequences, 35% to 45% seen once. This chain links TRBV2 with TRBJ1-5; D gene ambiguous. The sequencing sample was made of blood. This TCR came from a man between 18 and 29 years old with Graves' hyperthyroidism. The CDR3 bases are TGTGCCAGCAGTTACTTTGTCAATCAGCCCCAGCATTTT. Its protein product is CASSYFVNQPQHF. Variable domain in full (rest from reference TRBV2 and TRBJ1-5): EPEVTQTPSHQVTQMGQEVILRCVPISNHLYFYWYRQILGQKVEFLVSFYNNEISEKSEIFDDQFSVERPDGSNFTLKIRSTKLEDSAMYFCASSYFVNQPQHFGDGTRLSIL.